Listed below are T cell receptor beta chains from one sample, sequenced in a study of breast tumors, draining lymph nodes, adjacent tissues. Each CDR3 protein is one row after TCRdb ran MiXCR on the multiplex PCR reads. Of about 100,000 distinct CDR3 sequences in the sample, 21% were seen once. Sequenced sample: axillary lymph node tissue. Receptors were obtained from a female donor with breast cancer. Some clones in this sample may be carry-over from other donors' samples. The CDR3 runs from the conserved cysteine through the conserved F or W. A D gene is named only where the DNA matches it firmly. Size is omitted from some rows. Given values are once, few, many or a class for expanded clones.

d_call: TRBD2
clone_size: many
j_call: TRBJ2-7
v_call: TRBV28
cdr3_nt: TGTGCCAGCAGCTTCCCCTCAACTAGCGGGAGTAACGAGCAGTACTTC
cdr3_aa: CASSFPSTSGSNEQYF

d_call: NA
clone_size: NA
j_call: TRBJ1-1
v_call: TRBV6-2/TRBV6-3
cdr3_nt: TGTGCCAGCAGTTTGCAGGTAGACACTGAAGCTTTCTTT
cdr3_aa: CASSLQVDTEAFF

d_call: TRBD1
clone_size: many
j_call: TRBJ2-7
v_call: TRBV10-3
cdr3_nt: TGTGCCATCAGTGCGGCAGGGGGTTTGTACGAGCAGTACTTC
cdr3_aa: CAISAAGGLYEQYF

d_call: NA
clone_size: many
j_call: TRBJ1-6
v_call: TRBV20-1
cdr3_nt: TGCAGTGCTAGACCCCCAGGGTCCTATAATTCACCCCTCCACTTT
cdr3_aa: CSARPPGSYNSPLHF

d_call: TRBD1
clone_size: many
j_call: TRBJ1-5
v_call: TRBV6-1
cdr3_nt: TGTGCCAGCAGCCCCGGGACAGGGACCAATCAGCCCCAGCATTTT
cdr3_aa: CASSPGTGTNQPQHF

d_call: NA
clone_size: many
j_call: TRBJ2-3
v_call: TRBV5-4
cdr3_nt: TGTGCCGTAAGGGGAAACACAGATACGCAGTATTTT
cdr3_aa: CAVRGNTDTQYF

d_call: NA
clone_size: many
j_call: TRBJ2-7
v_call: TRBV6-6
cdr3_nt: TGTGCCGGCACCACGGGGGAGAGGAAATCCTACGAGCAGTACTTC
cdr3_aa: CAGTTGERKSYEQYF

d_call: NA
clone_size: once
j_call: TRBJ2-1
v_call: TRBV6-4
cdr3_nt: TGTGCCAGCAGACCTCAGGCAGGAGTGTTGGAGCAGTTCTTC
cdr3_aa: CASRPQAGVLEQFF

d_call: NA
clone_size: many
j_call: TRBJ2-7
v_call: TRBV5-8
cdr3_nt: TGTGCCAGCAGCTTGCCGGCGAACGAGCAGTACTTC
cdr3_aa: CASSLPANEQYF

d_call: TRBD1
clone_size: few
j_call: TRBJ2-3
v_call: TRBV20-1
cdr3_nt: TGCAGTGCTAGTTACAGGGGCGGAGGATTTTGGGGCACAGATACGCAGTATTTT
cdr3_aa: CSASYRGGGFWGTDTQYF

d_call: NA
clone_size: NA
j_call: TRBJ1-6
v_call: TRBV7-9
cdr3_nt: TGTGCCAGCAGCTTAAGCGGACAGTTAAATTCACCCCTCCACTTT
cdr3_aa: CASSLSGQLNSPLHF

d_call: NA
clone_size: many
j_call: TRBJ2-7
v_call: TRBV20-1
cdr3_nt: TGCAGTGCTAGATTCCAATCTGATTACGAGCAGTACTTC
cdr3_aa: CSARFQSDYEQYF

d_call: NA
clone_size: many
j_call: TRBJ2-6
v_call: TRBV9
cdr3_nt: TGTGCCAGCAGCGTAGAGGGGACGGGGGCCAACGTCCTGACTTTC
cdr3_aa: CASSVEGTGANVLTF

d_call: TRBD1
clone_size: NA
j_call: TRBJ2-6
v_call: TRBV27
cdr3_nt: TGTGCCAGCAGCAGAAGCAGGGGGCGGTCTGGGGCCAACGTCCTGACTTTC
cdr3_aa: CASSRSRGRSGANVLTF

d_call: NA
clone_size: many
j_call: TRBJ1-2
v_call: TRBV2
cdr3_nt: TGTGCCAGCAGTGACAGGGTACGGGGAAACTATGGCTACACCTTC
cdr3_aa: CASSDRVRGNYGYTF

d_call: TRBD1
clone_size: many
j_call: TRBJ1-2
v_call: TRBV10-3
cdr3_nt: TGTGCCATCAGTGGGGACAGGGTGGGGAATGGCTACACCTTC
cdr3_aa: CAISGDRVGNGYTF

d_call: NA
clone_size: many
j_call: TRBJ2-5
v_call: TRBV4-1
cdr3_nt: TGCGCCAGCAGCCAAGTCTCAGGGGAGGGAGAGACCCAGTACTTC
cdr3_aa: CASSQVSGEGETQYF

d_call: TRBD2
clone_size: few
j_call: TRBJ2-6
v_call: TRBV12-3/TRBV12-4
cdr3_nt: TGTGCCAGCAGGTTCCGGGACTACAGCTCTGGGGCCAACGTCCTGACTTTC
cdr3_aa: CASRFRDYSSGANVLTF

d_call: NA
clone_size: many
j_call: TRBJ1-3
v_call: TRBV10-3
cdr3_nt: TGTGCCATCAGTGAGGGGGCAGGATACTCTGGAAACACCATATATTTT
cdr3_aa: CAISEGAGYSGNTIYF

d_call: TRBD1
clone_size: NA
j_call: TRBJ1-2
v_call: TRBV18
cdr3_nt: TGTGCCAGCTCACCAACAGGGGGCTTTGGCTACACCTTC
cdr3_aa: CASSPTGGFGYTF

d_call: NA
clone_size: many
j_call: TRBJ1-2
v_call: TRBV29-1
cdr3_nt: TGCAGCGCCGAGGAGGGTAGGGGCTATGGCTACACCTTC
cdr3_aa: CSAEEGRGYGYTF

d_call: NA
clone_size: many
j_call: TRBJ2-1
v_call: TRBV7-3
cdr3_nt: TGTGCCAGCAGGGCAAACGGCGGGCCAGAGCAGTTCTTC
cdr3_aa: CASRANGGPEQFF

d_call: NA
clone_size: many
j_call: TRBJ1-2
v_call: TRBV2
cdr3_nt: TGTGCCAGCAGTGGGGGCGGTCTGGTCTATGGCTACACCTTC
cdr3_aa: CASSGGGLVYGYTF

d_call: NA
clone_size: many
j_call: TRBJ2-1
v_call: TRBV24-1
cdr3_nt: TGTGCCACCAGTGACCGGACAGCCTACAATGAGCAGTTCTTC
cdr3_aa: CATSDRTAYNEQFF

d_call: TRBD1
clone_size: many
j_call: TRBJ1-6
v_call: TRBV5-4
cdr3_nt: TGTGCCAGCAGCTTGAGTGACAGGGTTGTTTCACCCCTCCACTTT
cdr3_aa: CASSLSDRVVSPLHF

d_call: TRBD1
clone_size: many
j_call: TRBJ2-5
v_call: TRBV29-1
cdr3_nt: TGCAGCGTTGCTCTCGGGACAGGGAACGGAGAGACCCAGTACTTC
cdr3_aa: CSVALGTGNGETQYF

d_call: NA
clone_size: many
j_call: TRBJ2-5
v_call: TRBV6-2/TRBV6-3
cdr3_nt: TGTGCCAGCAGTCCGACCGACGAGACCCAGTACTTC
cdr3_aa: CASSPTDETQYF

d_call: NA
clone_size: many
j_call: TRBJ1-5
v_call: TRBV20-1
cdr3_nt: TGCAGTGCTAGAGATAAGACGCAGGGCGGTAAGCCCCAGCATTTT
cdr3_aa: CSARDKTQGGKPQHF

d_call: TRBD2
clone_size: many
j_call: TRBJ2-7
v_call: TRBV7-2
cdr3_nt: TGTGCCAGCAGCTCCCCTAGCGGGCGGGTCGAGCAGTACTTC
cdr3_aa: CASSSPSGRVEQYF

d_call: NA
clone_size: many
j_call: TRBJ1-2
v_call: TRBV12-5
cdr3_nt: TGTGCTAGTGGTTCAGGGCCGGGCCACCGTTTCTATGGCTACACCTTC
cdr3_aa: CASGSGPGHRFYGYTF

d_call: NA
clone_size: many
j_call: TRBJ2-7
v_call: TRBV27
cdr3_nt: TGTGCCAGTATTAGCGAGGACTACGAGCAGTACTTC
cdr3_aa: CASISEDYEQYF

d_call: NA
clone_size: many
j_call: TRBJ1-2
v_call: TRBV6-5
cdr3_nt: TGTGCCAGCAGCCCACGGTCTCGGGGACTTAGCCCTGGCTACACCTTC
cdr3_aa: CASSPRSRGLSPGYTF

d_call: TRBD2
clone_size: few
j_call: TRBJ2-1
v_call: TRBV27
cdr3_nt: TGTGCCAGCAGTACTAGCGGCCACTACAATGAGCAGTTCTTC
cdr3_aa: CASSTSGHYNEQFF

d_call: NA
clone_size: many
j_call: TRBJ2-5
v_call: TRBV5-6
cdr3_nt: TGTGCCAGCAGCTTGGCCCGTATAGAGACCCAGTACTTC
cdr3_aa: CASSLARIETQYF

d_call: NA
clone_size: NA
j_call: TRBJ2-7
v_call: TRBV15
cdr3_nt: TGTGCCACCAGCAGCGACTCCGGCGGGGTTGGCTACGAGCAGTACTTC
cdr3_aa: CATSSDSGGVGYEQYF

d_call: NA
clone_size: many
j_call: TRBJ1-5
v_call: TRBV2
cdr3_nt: TGTGCCAGCACGAGAGCAAATAGCAATCAGCCCCAGCATTTT
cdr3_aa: CASTRANSNQPQHF

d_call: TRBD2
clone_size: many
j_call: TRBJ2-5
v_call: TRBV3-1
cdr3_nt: TGTGCCACAGCGGGACCCCAAGAGACCCAGTACTTC
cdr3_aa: CATAGPQETQYF

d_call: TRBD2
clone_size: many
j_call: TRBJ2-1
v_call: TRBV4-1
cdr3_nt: TGCGCCAGCAGCCACTCGGGTTCCGGGACTAGCGGACTCAATGAGCAGTTCTTC
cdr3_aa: CASSHSGSGTSGLNEQFF

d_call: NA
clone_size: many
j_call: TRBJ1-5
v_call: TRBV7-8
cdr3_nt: TGTGCCAGCACCGAGGGGAGGTACAGACAGCCCCAGCATTTT
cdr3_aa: CASTEGRYRQPQHF

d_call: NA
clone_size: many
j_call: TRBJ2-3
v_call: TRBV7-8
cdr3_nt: TGTGCCAGCAGCCCCCTAAAAGATACGCAGTATTTT
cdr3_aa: CASSPLKDTQYF

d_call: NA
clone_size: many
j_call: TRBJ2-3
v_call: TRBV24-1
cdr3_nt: TGTGCCACCAGTGATTTGCCCGGGACCCAAAATTCAGATACGCAGTATTTT
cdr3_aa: CATSDLPGTQNSDTQYF

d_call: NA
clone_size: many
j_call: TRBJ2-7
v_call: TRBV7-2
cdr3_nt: TGTGCCAGCAGCCTCGAGGCAGGGACGTACAACGAGCAGTACTTC
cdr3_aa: CASSLEAGTYNEQYF